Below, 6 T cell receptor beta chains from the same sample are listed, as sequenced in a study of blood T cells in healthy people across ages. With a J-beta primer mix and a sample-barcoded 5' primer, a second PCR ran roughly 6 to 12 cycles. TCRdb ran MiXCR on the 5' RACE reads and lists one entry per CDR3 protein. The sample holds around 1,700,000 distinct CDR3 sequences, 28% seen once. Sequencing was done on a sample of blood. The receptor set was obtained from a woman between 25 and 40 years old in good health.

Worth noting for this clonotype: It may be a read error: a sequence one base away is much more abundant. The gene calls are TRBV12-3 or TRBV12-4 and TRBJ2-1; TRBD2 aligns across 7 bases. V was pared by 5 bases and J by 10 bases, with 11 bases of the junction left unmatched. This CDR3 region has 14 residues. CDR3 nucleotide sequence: TGTGCCAGCAGTGTCCGACTAGCTCGCCACGAGCAGTTCTTC. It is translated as CASSVRLARHEQFF.

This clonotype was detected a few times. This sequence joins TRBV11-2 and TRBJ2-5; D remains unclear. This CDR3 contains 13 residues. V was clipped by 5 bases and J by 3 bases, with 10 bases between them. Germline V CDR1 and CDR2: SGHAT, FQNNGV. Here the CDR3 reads CASSERRKETQYF. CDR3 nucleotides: TGTGCCAGCAGCGAAAGGCGTAAAGAGACCCAGTACTTC.

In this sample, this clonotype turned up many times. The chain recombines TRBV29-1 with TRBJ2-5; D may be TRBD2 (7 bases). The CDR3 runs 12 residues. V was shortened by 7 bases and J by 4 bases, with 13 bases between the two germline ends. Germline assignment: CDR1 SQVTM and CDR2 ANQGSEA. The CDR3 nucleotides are TGCAGCGCGGGGGGCGGCTCAGAGACCCAGTACTTC. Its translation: CSAGGGSETQYF.

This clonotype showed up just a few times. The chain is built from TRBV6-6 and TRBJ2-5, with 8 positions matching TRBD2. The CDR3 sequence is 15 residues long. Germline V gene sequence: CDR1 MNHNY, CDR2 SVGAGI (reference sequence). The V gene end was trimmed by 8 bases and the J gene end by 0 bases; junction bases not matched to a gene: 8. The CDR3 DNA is TGTGCCAGCTCCCGGGCTAGCGGGCACCAAGAGACCCAGTACTTC. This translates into CASSRASGHQETQYF.

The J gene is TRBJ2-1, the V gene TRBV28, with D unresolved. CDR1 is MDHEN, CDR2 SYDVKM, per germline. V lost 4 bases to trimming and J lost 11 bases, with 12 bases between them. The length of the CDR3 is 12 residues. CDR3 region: CASSSSPHKQFF. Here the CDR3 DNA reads TGTGCCAGCAGTTCCTCCCCCCACAAGCAGTTCTTC.

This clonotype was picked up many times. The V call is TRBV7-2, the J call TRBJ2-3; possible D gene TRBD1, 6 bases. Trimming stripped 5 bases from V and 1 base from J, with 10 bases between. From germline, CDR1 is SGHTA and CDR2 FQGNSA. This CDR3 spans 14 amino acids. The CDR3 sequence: CASSPQGRTDTQYF. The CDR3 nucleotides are TGTGCCAGCAGCCCTCAGGGGCGCACAGATACGCAGTATTTT. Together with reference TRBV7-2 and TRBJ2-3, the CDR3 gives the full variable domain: GAGVSQSPSNKVTEKGKDVELRCDPISGHTALYWYRQSLGQGLEFLIYFQGNSAPDKSGLPSDRFSAERTGGSVSTLTIQRTQQEDSAVYLCASSPQGRTDTQYFGPGTRLTVL.